This T cell receptor beta chain is drawn from a study of blood T cells in healthy people across ages. Whole-study results and caveats: The study could not conclusively compare naive and antigen-experienced cells, given its unsorted PBMCs. The percentage of naive T cells correlated strongly with TCR beta diversity. Roughly linear declines in TCR beta diversity per million T cells occurred with age.

Healthy Caucasian individuals from Russia aged roughly 6 to 90 served as donors. It was with a sample-barcoded 5' primer and a J-beta primer mix that a second PCR of roughly 7 to 11 cycles was run. TCRdb reprocessed the 5' RACE reads via MiXCR and lists one record per CDR3 protein. The sample has approximately 350,000 distinct CDR3 sequences, approximately 51% seen once; the top ten hold roughly 51%. This clonotype was detected many times. Its antigen is currently unknown. CDR3 size: 16 residues. The germline gives CDR1 DFQATT, CDR2 SNEGSKA (reference sequence). J lost 5 bases, V lost 3 bases, and 12 bases had no gene match.

The sample was blood. The chain uses TRBV20-1 and TRBJ2-7; 11 bases line up with TRBD2. The origin of this receptor is a man aged 55 to 70 in good health. The CDR3 spells CSASGGTSGSFDEQYF. The CDR3 DNA reads as TGCAGTGCTAGTGGGGGTACTAGCGGGAGTTTCGACGAGCAGTACTTC.